The 23 T cell receptor beta chains below all came from one sample that was sequenced in a study of CD8+CD57+ T cells in acquired aplastic anemia. Genomic DNA templated the TCR beta VDJ and CDR3 profiling. TCRdb recomputed calls from the reads with MiXCR, one row per CDR3 protein. The data contain 180,000 or so distinct CDR3 sequences, 40% to 55% of them singletons. Selection for sequencing was limited to patients who had shown CD8+CD57+ cell expansion by flow cytometry. Sequencing was performed on sorted CD4+, CD8+, or CD8+CD57+ T cells (not recorded which) from PBMCs. The receptor source for this set is a human donor with aplastic anemia.

This clonotype was seen a handful of times. The chain joins TRBV2 to TRBJ2-1; D possibly matches TRBD1 or TRBD2 (5 bases each). The V gene lost 8 bases and the J gene lost 4 bases, with 12 bases spanning the gap. The CDR3 runs to 13 residues. From germline, CDR1 is SNHLY and CDR2 FYNNEI. In nucleotides, the CDR3 is TGTGCCAGCGTTCGGGACGGTTACAATGAGCAGTTCTTC. Protein sequence: CASVRDGYNEQFF.

A note on this clonotype: The junction departs from the called germline gene at one end, perhaps through a read error. This chain connects TRBV10-3 to TRBJ1-1; possibly TRBD1 for D (6 bases). The CDR3 spans 13 residues. Per the germline V gene, CDR1 is ENHRY and CDR2 is SYGVKD. The CDR3 protein is CASKRVWDTEALF. The DNA for the CDR3 is TGTGCCAGCAAAAGGGTTTGGGACACTGAAGCTCTCTTT.

In this sample, this clonotype turned up many times. V usage is TRBV20-1 and J usage is TRBJ1-6; the D gene is possibly TRBD1 (6 bases). Germline V gene data show CDR1 as DFQATT and CDR2 as SNEGSKA (reference sequence). Trimming cost V 3 bases and J 7 bases, with 16 bases left between them. The CDR3 consists of 15 residues. The CDR3 reads CSARRTAVKNSPLHF. The CDR3 bases are TGCAGTGCTAGGAGGACAGCCGTTAAAAATTCACCCCTCCACTTT.

This clonotype was recorded a few times. A read error may account for a junction end that differs from germline. The chain combines TRBV20-1 with TRBJ2-1; TRBD2 agrees at 16 bases. The CDR3 is 16 amino acids. Germline V lookup: CDR1 DFQATT, CDR2 SNEGSKA (reference sequence). CDR3 amino acids: CSARVRGLAGGKEQLF. Written as DNA, the CDR3 is TGCAGTGCTAGAGTCCGGGGACTAGCGGGGGGGAAAGAGCAGCTCTTC.

This clonotype was observed at least ten times. The CDR3 sequence: CASSPKADYSYEQYF. CDR3 coding DNA: TGTGCCAGCAGCCCAAAGGCAGACTACTCCTACGAGCAGTACTTC. The chain employs TRBV9 and TRBJ2-7, with a tentative D call TRBD2 (5 bases). Between the trimmed V and J ends, which lost 4 bases and 0 bases, there was a span of 14 bases. There are 15 residues in the CDR3. The germline gives CDR1 SGDLS, CDR2 YYNGEE. Supplemented by reference TRBV9 and TRBJ2-7, the full variable domain reads DSGVTQTPKHLITATGQRVTLRCSPRSGDLSVYWYQQSLDQGLQFLIQYYNGEERAKGNILERFSAQQFPDLHSELNLSSLELGDSALYFCASSPKADYSYEQYFGPGTRLTVT.

Only a few counts were recorded for this clonotype. V is TRBV2 and J is TRBJ1-2; 9 bases line up with TRBD1. The CDR3 is made up of 12 amino acids. The germline V gene encodes CDR1 SNHLY and CDR2 FYNNEI. J lost 8 bases, V lost 5 bases, and 3 bases had no gene match. CDR3 in DNA: TGTGCCAGCAGTCCCGGGACAGGGGGCTACACCTTC. Translating it yields CASSPGTGGYTF.

The chain carries TRBV10-3 and TRBJ1-5; D ambiguous. The CDR3 is made up of 15 amino acids. Trimming cost V 4 bases and J 4 bases, with 14 bases left between them. Germline CDR1 reads ENHRY; CDR2 reads SYGVKD. CDR3 nucleotide sequence: TGTGCCATCAGTGGAGGACTTCACAGTAATCAGCCCCAGCATTTT. Its translation is CAISGGLHSNQPQHF.

At least ten counts were recorded for this clonotype. The gene calls are TRBV7-8 and TRBJ1-4; D gene uncertain. The V end lost 3 bases, the J end lost 7 bases, and 9 bases lay between the germline ends. Germline loops: CDR1 SGHVS, CDR2 FQNEAQ. The CDR3 runs 13 residues. The CDR3 DNA reads TGTGCCAGCAGCTTGGGATTGAGTGAAAAACTGTTTTTT. This gives the protein CASSLGLSEKLFF.

The chain carries TRBV20-1 and TRBJ2-5, with 7 bases aligning to TRBD2. The CDR3 spans 15 residues. Per germline, CDR1 DFQATT and CDR2 SNEGSKA (reference sequence). After removal of 3 bases from V and 5 bases from J, the junction contained 12 bases not matched to a gene. The CDR3 region has the DNA TGCAGTGCTAGGGTGCCGGGACGGGGGGTGGAGACCCAGTACTTC. Translated, it gives CSARVPGRGVETQYF.

The rearrangement joins TRBV20-1 to TRBJ2-7; 11 positions agree with TRBD2. After removal of 0 bases from V and 5 bases from J, the junction contained 3 bases not matched to a gene. Germline V lookup: CDR1 DFQATT, CDR2 SNEGSKA (reference sequence). The CDR3 has 14 residues. This CDR3 is CSARDGLAGDEQYF. DNA for the CDR3: TGCAGTGCTAGAGATGGACTAGCGGGTGACGAGCAGTACTTC.

This clonotype has a handful of counts. The gene calls are TRBV7-8 and TRBJ2-5; no clear D. The CDR3 extends over 14 amino acids. V lost 4 bases and J lost 2, with 11 bases in between. CDR1 is SGHVS, CDR2 FQNEAQ, per germline. For the CDR3, the DNA is TGTGCCAGCAGCTCTGGAGCAACACAAGAGACCCAGTACTTC. Amino acid sequence: CASSSGATQETQYF.

This clonotype was seen many times. The V and J genes are TRBV6-1 and TRBJ2-7; 12 positions match TRBD2. V was clipped by 6 bases and J by 1 base; unmatched bases: 10. The germline V gene has CDR1 MNHNS and CDR2 SASEGT. The CDR3 contains 17 residues. CDR3 region: CASRRRAGTSGSYEQYF. The CDR3 nucleotides read TGTGCCAGCAGGCGGAGAGCCGGGACTAGCGGGTCCTACGAGCAGTACTTC.

This clonotype was recorded a few times. This sequence joins TRBV9 and TRBJ1-6; D not certain. With 0 bases removed from V and 0 bases from J, the gap between germline ends came to 7 bases. Germline CDR1 SGDLS, CDR2 YYNGEE. The CDR3 is made up of 16 amino acids. The CDR3 DNA sequence: TGTGCCAGCAGCGTAGGGATGAGCTCCTATAATTCACCCCTCCACTTT. It translates to CASSVGMSSYNSPLHF.

There are many counts of this clonotype. The chain couples TRBV5-6 to TRBJ1-1; D gene ambiguous. CDR1 and CDR2 from the germline V gene are SGHDT and YYEEEE. The CDR3 is 14 residues long. V lost 5 bases to trimming and J lost 0 bases, with 11 bases between them. CDR3 DNA: TGTGCCAGCAGGAAGGACGGAATGAACACTGAAGCTTTCTTT. Translated: CASRKDGMNTEAFF.

The chain uses TRBV25-1 and TRBJ2-5, with D maybe TRBD1 (5 bases). The J call is uncertain, as TRBJ2-7 better fits the DNA end. Germline CDR1 MGHDK, CDR2 SYGVNS. This CDR3 contains 14 residues. The CDR3: CASSKDQGFHEQYF. The DNA for the CDR3 is TGTGCCAGCAGCAAGGACCAGGGTTTCCACGAGCAGTACTTC.

At least ten counts were recorded for this clonotype. The CDR3 sequence is CASSIDTGEEKLFF. The CDR3 DNA reads as TGTGCCAGTAGTATAGACACAGGGGAGGAAAAACTGTTTTTT. V usage is TRBV19 and J usage is TRBJ1-4, with 7 bases lining up with TRBD1. From germline, CDR1 is LNHDA and CDR2 SQIVND (reference sequence). This CDR3 contains 14 residues. J gave up 8 bases and V 0 bases, and 3 bases lay outside the gene matches.

Ten or more counts support this clonotype. The chain links TRBV12-3 or TRBV12-4 to TRBJ2-6; 7 bases align to TRBD1. The length of the CDR3 is 16 residues. V trimming: 5 bases; J trimming: 3 bases; junction bases outside the gene matches: 7. Here the CDR3 DNA reads TGTGCCAGCAGTACGCGACAGGGTGTTGGGGCCAACGTCCTGACTTTC. Protein: CASSTRQGVGANVLTF.

This clonotype was seen a handful of times. The chain joins TRBV2 to TRBJ2-5; 14 nucleotides align to TRBD2. This CDR3 has 16 residues. Germline lookup yields CDR1 SNHLY and CDR2 FYNNEI. V lost 5 bases to trimming and J lost 5 bases; unmatched junction nucleotides: 7. The CDR3 coding sequence is TGTGCCAGCAGTCAAACCAGACTAGCGGGGGGGGAGACCCAGTACTTC. Translated: CASSQTRLAGGETQYF.

V gene TRBV2 combines with J gene TRBJ2-7, with 8 bases matching TRBD2. CDR3 length: 14 amino acids. Germline trimming cut 2 bases from V and 7 bases from J; bases unmatched to any gene: 7. Germline CDR1 SNHLY, CDR2 FYNNEI. The CDR3 sequence is CASSELLAGDEQYF. The CDR3 region has the DNA TGTGCCAGCAGTGAATTGCTAGCGGGTGATGAGCAGTACTTC.

The rearrangement links TRBV24-1 to TRBJ1-3; no definite D call. The CDR3 runs 12 residues. Germline V gene data show CDR1 as KGHDR and CDR2 as SFDVKD. V lost 7 bases, J lost 1 base, and 4 bases lay in between. This CDR3 reads CATSESGNTIYF. CDR3 DNA: TGTGCCACCAGCGAATCTGGAAACACCATATATTTT.

The sample holds a few counts of this clonotype. This could be a read error, since a much larger clone is one nucleotide away. V usage is TRBV10-2 and J usage is TRBJ1-2, with 8 bases identical to TRBD1. Losses at the gene ends were 8 bases for V and 6 bases for J; bases not matched to a gene: 8. The CDR3 runs to 13 residues. The germline V gene has CDR1 WSHSY and CDR2 SAAADI. The CDR3 spells CASGGRGLDGYTF. The CDR3 region has the DNA TGCGCCAGCGGGGGCAGGGGGCTGGATGGCTACACCTTC.

The rearrangement joins TRBV24-1 to TRBJ2-2; 8 bases line up with TRBD1. After removal of 2 bases from V and 7 bases from J, the junction contained 5 bases not matched to a gene. CDR3 length equals 15 residues. The germline gives CDR1 KGHDR, CDR2 SFDVKD. The CDR3 sequence is CATSDSRGHFGELFF. In DNA form, the CDR3 reads TGTGCCACCAGTGATTCCAGGGGGCATTTCGGGGAGCTGTTTTTT.

This clonotype was detected a few times. A much larger clone lies a single base off, so this may be a read error. The rearrangement links TRBV20-1 to TRBJ2-2; TRBD1 or TRBD2 may be the D gene (6 bases each). Germline values: CDR1 DFQATT, CDR2 SNEGSKA (reference sequence). The V end was cut by 3 bases, the J end by 6 bases, with 14 bases between. The CDR3 has 14 residues. Written as DNA, the CDR3 is TGCAGTGCTAGGGGGGGCGGGGAGGCCGGGGAGCTGTTTTTT. Translating gives CSARGGGEAGELFF.